The entry below describes one T cell receptor (beta chain). This sample is part of a study of blood T cell repertoires in COVID-19. Study in general: T cells, B-cell-depleted T cells, or PBMCs provided the cDNA or gDNA that served as material.

The CDR3 totals 13 residues. Germline V gives CDR1 SGHKS, CDR2 YYEKEE (reference sequence). Trimming took off 0 bases at V and 7 bases at J, with 11 bases between the two ends. In the original processing: Amplification from reference gene primers served as the basis for estimated nucleated cell counts. This table comes from immunoSEQ multiplex PCR, and its TCRdb copy is limited to in-frame clones, with some not included. Clone size and the V and J calls come from that table; the DNA yielded D and trimming. This table holds about 180,000 clones, 83% found once. The receptor was derived from a human donor in a cohort sampled during active COVID-19. This chain joins TRBV5-5 and TRBJ2-7, with D hard to call. Sequencing was done on a sample of peripheral blood. CDR3 loop: CASSLGLNSEQYF. The CDR3 nucleotides read TGTGCCAGCAGCTTGGGGTTAAACAGTGAGCAGTACTTC. Drawing the rest from reference TRBV5-5 and TRBJ2-7, the complete variable domain is DAGVTQSPTHLIKTRGQQVTLRCSPISGHKSVSWYQQVLGQGPQFIFQYYEKEERGRGNFPDRFSARQFPNYSSELNVNALLLGDSALYLCASSLGLNSEQYFGPGTRLTVT.